Listed below are T cell receptor beta chains from one sample, sequenced in a study of shared clonotypes between healthy human individuals. The data were produced by immunoSEQ multiplex PCR, yet TCRdb's version contains in-frame clones alone and is incomplete. The repertoire includes some 360,000 clones, less than 75% of them detected once, and under 11% sits in the top ten. Material: memory CD4+ T cells sorted from blood. Receptors originate from a man aged 25-45 years in good health. Both conserved end residues are part of each CDR3. A D gene is named only where the DNA matches it firmly. Size is stated for part of the rows, as once, few or many counts, or as a class when the clone is expanded.

v_call	d_call	clone_size	j_call	cdr3_aa	cdr3_nt
TRBV2	-	-	TRBJ2-1	CASSTGGTHNEQFF	TGTGCCAGCAGTACGGGCGGGACCCACAATGAGCAGTTCTTC
TRBV19	-	many	TRBJ2-2	CASRNLGGTGELFF	TGTGCCAGTAGGAACCTCGGGGGCACCGGGGAGCTGTTTTTT
TRBV5-7	-	-	TRBJ2-2	CASSLGVGPFPGELFF	TGTGCCAGCAGCTTGGGGGTTGGGCCCTTTCCCGGGGAGCTGTTTTTT
TRBV6-6	TRBD1	-	TRBJ1-5	CASSSRGREVQPQHF	TGTGCCAGCAGTTCCAGGGGGCGCGAGGTTCAGCCCCAGCATTTT
TRBV6-6	-	-	TRBJ1-4	CASSYALGLPKLFF	TGTGCCAGCAGTTACGCCTTAGGGTTGCCAAAACTGTTTTTT
TRBV6-1	-	-	TRBJ2-1	CASSATLGNEQFF	TGTGCCAGCAGCGCGACCCTCGGGAATGAGCAGTTCTTC
TRBV6-1	-	-	TRBJ1-5	CASSFGLGQPQHF	TGTGCCAGCAGCTTCGGTCTAGGTCAGCCCCAGCATTTT
TRBV19	-	-	TRBJ2-5	CASSRAGTLQETQYF	TGTGCCAGTAGTAGAGCCGGGACTCTTCAAGAGACCCAGTACTTC
TRBV5-4	TRBD2	-	TRBJ2-7	CASSLAAGEAYEQYF	TGTGCCAGCAGCTTGGCGGCGGGAGAAGCCTACGAGCAGTACTTC
TRBV2	-	once	TRBJ2-5	CASSYVQETQYF	TGTGCCAGCAGTTACGTACAAGAGACCCAGTACTTC
TRBV4-1	-	-	TRBJ1-4	CASSPSDGNNEKLFF	TGCGCCAGCAGCCCCTCGGACGGGAATAATGAAAAACTGTTTTTT
TRBV28	-	-	TRBJ1-5	CATNVGSQPQHF	TGTGCCACCAACGTCGGGTCCCAGCCCCAGCATTTT
TRBV7-9	-	-	TRBJ2-7	CASSLAQGSGSYEQYF	TGTGCCAGCAGCTTAGCCCAGGGTAGCGGATCCTACGAGCAGTACTTC
TRBV28	TRBD1	few	TRBJ1-2	CASSAPGGYGYTF	TGTGCCAGCAGCGCCCCAGGGGGGTATGGCTACACCTTC
TRBV7-3	TRBD1	-	TRBJ2-2	CASSPHRGRASGELFF	TGTGCCAGCAGCCCCCACAGGGGCCGGGCGTCCGGGGAGCTGTTTTTT
TRBV29-1	-	-	TRBJ2-5	CSVAQGNDQETQYF	TGCAGCGTTGCACAGGGAAACGACCAAGAGACCCAGTACTTC
TRBV18	-	-	TRBJ1-5	CASSPVENQPQHF	TGTGCCAGCTCACCGGTCGAGAATCAGCCCCAGCATTTT
TRBV7-2	-	-	TRBJ2-7	CASSTGHRAYF	TGTGCCAGCAGCACGGGACACCGTGCGTACTTC
TRBV30	-	-	TRBJ1-1	CAWSVLGDTEAFF	TGTGCCTGGAGTGTACTGGGGGACACTGAAGCTTTCTTT
TRBV5-1	TRBD2	-	TRBJ2-3	CASSLEQGTSGTQYF	TGCGCCAGCAGCTTGGAACAGGGGACTAGCGGCACGCAGTATTTT
TRBV28	-	-	TRBJ1-5	CASSPPGPGGQPQHF	TGTGCCAGCAGTCCCCCAGGGCCCGGCGGACAGCCCCAGCATTTT
TRBV27	TRBD1	-	TRBJ1-2	CASSPGTASNYGYTF	TGTGCCAGCAGCCCGGGGACAGCTTCCAACTATGGCTACACCTTC
TRBV6-5	-	-	TRBJ1-2	CANSTVPINYGYTF	TGTGCCAACTCGACAGTGCCTATCAACTATGGCTACACCTTC
TRBV6-5	-	-	TRBJ2-7	CASSYSRGTSYEQYF	TGTGCCAGCAGTTACTCAAGGGGGACAAGTTACGAGCAGTACTTC
TRBV19	-	-	TRBJ1-5	CASPRGTDVYSDQPQHF	TGTGCCAGTCCGAGGGGGACGGACGTTTATAGCGATCAGCCCCAGCATTTT
TRBV28	TRBD2	-	TRBJ2-7	CASGPGGGSYEQYF	TGTGCCAGCGGACCGGGAGGAGGGTCTTACGAGCAGTACTTC
TRBV5-4	TRBD2	-	TRBJ2-1	CASSLAGVSEQFF	TGTGCCAGCAGCTTAGCGGGAGTCAGCGAGCAGTTCTTC
TRBV2	-	-	TRBJ2-3	CAAGGDLADTQYF	TGTGCCGCCGGGGGAGATTTGGCAGATACGCAGTATTTT
TRBV29-1	TRBD1	-	TRBJ1-1	CSGANRGHGTEAFF	TGCAGCGGAGCTAATAGGGGGCACGGCACTGAAGCTTTCTTT
TRBV18	-	once	TRBJ1-5	CASSASGGRGSNQPQHF	TGTGCCAGCTCAGCGAGCGGGGGGCGAGGGTCCAATCAGCCCCAGCATTTT
TRBV19	-	-	TRBJ2-6	CASAFVLSGANVLTF	TGTGCCAGCGCTTTCGTCCTCTCTGGGGCCAACGTCCTGACTTTC
TRBV5-1	TRBD2	many	TRBJ2-7	CASSAGTRGEQYF	TGCGCCAGCAGCGCCGGGACTAGGGGCGAGCAGTACTTC
TRBV7-2	-	-	TRBJ2-1	CASRSPTGAGGLYNEQFF	TGTGCCAGCAGGAGCCCGACCGGAGCCGGCGGGCTCTACAATGAGCAGTTCTTC
TRBV15	-	-	TRBJ2-5	CATSPRRGEETQYF	TGTGCCACCAGCCCCCGGCGGGGCGAAGAGACCCAGTACTTC
TRBV7-2	TRBD2	-	TRBJ2-7	CASSISGTSLGEQYF	TGTGCCAGCAGCATCTCCGGGACTAGCCTCGGCGAGCAGTACTTC
TRBV5-1	TRBD1	few	TRBJ2-7	CASSSGQGEPRYYEQYF	TGCGCCAGCAGCTCGGGACAGGGAGAGCCTCGCTATTACGAGCAGTACTTC
TRBV10-3	-	-	TRBJ1-5	CAISESIGDQPQHF	TGTGCCATCAGTGAGTCGATAGGGGACCAGCCCCAGCATTTT